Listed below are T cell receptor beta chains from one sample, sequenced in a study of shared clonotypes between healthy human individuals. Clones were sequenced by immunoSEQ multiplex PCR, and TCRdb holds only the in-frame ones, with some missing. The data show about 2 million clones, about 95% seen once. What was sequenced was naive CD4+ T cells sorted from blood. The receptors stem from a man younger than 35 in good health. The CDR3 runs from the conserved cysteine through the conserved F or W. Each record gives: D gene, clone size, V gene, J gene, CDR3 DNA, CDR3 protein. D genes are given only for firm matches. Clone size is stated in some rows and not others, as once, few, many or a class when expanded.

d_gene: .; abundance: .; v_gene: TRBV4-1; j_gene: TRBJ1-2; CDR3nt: TGCGCCAGCAGCCGCTTACATGCCCCGAGACAGTTGCTAATTAACTATGGCTACACCTTC; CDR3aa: CASSRLHAPRQLLINYGYTF
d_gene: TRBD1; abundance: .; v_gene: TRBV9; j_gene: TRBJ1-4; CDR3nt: TGTGCCAGCAGCACCGGACAGGGTGCTGAAAAACTGTTTTTT; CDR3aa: CASSTGQGAEKLFF
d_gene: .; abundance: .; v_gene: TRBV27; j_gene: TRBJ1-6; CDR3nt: TGTGCCAGCAGGATCAGGGCCGATTGGTATAATTCACCCCTCCACTTT; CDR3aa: CASRIRADWYNSPLHF
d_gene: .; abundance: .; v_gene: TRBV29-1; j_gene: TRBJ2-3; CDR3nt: TGCAGCGTTCAAGCCGGGACTTCCCGCACAGATACGCAGTATTTT; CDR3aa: CSVQAGTSRTDTQYF
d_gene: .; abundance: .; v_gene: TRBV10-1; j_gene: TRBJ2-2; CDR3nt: TGCGCCAGCGGGTGGGACGTCACCGGGGAGCTGTTTTTT; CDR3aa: CASGWDVTGELFF
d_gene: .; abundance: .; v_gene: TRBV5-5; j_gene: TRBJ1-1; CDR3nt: TGTGCCAGCAGCTCCGGTCGAGACAGCCGCAACACTGAAGCTTTCTTT; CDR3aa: CASSSGRDSRNTEAFF
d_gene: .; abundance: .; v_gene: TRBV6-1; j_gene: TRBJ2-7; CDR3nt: TGTGCCAGCAGGATCTCGACTATCCCCACCTACGAGCAGTACTTC; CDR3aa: CASRISTIPTYEQYF
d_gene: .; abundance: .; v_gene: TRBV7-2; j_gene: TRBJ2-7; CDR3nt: TGTGCCAGCAGACGAGGGACGGGATCGGGGGTTTACGAGCAGTACTTC; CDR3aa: CASRRGTGSGVYEQYF
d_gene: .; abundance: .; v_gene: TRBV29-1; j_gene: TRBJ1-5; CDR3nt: TGCAGCGTTGGAGGGTTTGATCAGCCCCAGCATTTT; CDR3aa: CSVGGFDQPQHF
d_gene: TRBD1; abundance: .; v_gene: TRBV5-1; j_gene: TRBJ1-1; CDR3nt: TGCGCCAGCAGCTTGGAAGGGGTAATAGACAGGGGGCTTAAGTCAGCTGAAGCTTTCTTT; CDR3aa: CASSLEGVIDRGLKSAEAFF
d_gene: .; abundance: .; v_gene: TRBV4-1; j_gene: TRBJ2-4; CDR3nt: TGCGCCAGCAGCCAAGTTTATGCTGAGACATTAGCCAAAAACATTCAGTACTTC; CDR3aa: CASSQVYAETLAKNIQYF
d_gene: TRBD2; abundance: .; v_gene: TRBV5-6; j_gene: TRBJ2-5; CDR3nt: TGTGCCAGCAGCCGTCTCCTTACCGGGGGGTTAGAGACCCAGTACTTC; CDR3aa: CASSRLLTGGLETQYF
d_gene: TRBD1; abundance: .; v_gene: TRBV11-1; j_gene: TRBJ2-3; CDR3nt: TGTGCCAGCAGCTTCGACAGGGGAGCAGATACGCAGTATTTT; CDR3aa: CASSFDRGADTQYF
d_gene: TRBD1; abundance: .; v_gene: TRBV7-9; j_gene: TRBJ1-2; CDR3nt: TGTGCCAGCAGCCATAGGACAGGAGATAATGGCTACACCTTC; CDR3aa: CASSHRTGDNGYTF
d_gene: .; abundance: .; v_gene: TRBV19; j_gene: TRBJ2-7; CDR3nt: TGTGCCAGTAGTATAATGGTAGGCTACGAGCAGTACTTC; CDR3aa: CASSIMVGYEQYF
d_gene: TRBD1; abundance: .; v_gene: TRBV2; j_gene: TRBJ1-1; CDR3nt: TGTGCCAGCATTAAGGGAGGGACAGGGGGGCTTGAAGCTTTCTTT; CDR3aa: CASIKGGTGGLEAFF
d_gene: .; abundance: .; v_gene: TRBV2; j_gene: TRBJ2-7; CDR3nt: TGTGCCAGCAGCAAGAGCACCCCCATCCACGAGCAGTACTTC; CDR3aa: CASSKSTPIHEQYF
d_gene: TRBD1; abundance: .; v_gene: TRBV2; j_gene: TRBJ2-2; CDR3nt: TGTGCCAGCACGGGACAGGGTGGCCCCGGGGAGCTGTTTTTT; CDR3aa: CASTGQGGPGELFF
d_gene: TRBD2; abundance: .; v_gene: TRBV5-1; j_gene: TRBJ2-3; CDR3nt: TGCGCCAGCAGCGCAACTAGCGCCACAGATACGCAGTATTTT; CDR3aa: CASSATSATDTQYF
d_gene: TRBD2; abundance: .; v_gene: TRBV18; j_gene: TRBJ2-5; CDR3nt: TGTGCCAGCTCACCGCCCGCGGGAGGCCGGGTGGAGACCCAGTACTTC; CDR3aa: CASSPPAGGRVETQYF
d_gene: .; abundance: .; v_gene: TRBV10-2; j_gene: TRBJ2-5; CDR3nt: TGCGCCAGCAGATTGTCGGGTCAAGAGACCCAGTACTTC; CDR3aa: CASRLSGQETQYF
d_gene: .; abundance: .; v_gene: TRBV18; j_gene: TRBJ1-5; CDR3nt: TGTGCCAGCTCTCCTTCTAGTAGCAATCAGCCCCAGCATTTT; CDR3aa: CASSPSSSNQPQHF
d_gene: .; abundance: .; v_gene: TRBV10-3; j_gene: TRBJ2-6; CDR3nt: TGTGCCATCAGTCTCAACGGGTACGGGGCCAACGTCCTGACTTTC; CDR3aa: CAISLNGYGANVLTF
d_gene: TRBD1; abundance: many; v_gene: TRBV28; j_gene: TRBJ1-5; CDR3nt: TGTGCCAGCAGTTTATCCTTGGGGACAGGGAATCAGCCCCAGCATTTT; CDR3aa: CASSLSLGTGNQPQHF
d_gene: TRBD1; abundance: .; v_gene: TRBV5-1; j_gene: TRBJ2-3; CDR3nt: TGCGCCAGCAGCTTTGTATGGGGACAGGGGATGGATACGCAGTATTTT; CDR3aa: CASSFVWGQGMDTQYF
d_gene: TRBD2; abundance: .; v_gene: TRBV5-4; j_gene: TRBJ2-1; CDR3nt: TGTGCCAGCAGCCCGTCGACTAGCGGGAGAATCAATGAGCAGTTCTTC; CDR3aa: CASSPSTSGRINEQFF
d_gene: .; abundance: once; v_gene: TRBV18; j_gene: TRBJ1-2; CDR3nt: TGTGCCAGCTCACCAGGGATGGGGGGCGCCTATGGCTACACCTTC; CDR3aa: CASSPGMGGAYGYTF
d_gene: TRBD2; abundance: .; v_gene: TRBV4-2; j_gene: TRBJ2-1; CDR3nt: TGTGCCAGCAGCCCCTGGGTAGCGGGGGGAACGACCGGGGGCTACAATGAGCAGTTCTTC; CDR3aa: CASSPWVAGGTTGGYNEQFF
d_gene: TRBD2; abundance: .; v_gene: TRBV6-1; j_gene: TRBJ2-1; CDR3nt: TGTGCCAGCAGTCAGCGGGGGGCGACGAGCCTATCGTTCTTC; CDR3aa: CASSQRGATSLSFF
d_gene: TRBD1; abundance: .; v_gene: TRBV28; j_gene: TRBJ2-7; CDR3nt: TGTGCCAGCAGTTCCCCGGGACAGGGGGCGTACGAGCAGTACTTC; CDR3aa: CASSSPGQGAYEQYF
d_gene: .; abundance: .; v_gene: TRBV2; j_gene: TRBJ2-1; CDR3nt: TGTGCCAGCAGTGACAGAGCGCATCCCAATGAGCAGTTCTTC; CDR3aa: CASSDRAHPNEQFF